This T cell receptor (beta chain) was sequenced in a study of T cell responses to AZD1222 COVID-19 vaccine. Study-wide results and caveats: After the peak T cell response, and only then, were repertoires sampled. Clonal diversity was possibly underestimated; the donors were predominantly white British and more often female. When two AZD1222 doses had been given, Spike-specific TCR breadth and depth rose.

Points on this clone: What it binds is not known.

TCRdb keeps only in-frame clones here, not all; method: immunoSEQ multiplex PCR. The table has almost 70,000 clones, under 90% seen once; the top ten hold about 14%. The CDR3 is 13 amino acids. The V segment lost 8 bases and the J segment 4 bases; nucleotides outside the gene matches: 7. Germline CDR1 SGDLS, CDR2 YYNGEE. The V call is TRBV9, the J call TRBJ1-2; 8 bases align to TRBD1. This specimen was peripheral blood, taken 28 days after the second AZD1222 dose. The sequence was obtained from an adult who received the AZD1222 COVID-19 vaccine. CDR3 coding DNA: TGTGCCAGTAGGACAGGGTCGGCCTATGGCTACACCTTC. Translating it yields CASRTGSAYGYTF.